This TCR beta chain is from a study of patients and donors after allogeneic stem cell transplantation. This CDR3 is built from 15 residues. The J segment lost 7 bases and the V segment lost 1 base, leaving 7 bases of the junction unmatched. Germline V gene sequence: CDR1 SGHTA, CDR2 FQGNSA. TCRdb reanalysed the RT-PCR reads using MiXCR and keeps one entry per CDR3 protein. The sample records roughly 230,000 distinct CDR3 sequences, over 12% being singletons. The sequenced material came from blood, either unsorted or a sorted T cell fraction (not recorded which). The TCR was taken from a human donor who was either an allogeneic HSCT recipient or a stem cell or donor lymphocyte infusion donor (not recorded which). It is not recorded whose cells these are; they may come from a transplant donor. The chain links TRBV7-2 to TRBJ1-5; 7 bases match TRBD1. CDR3 in amino acids: CASSLGSGGFQPQHF. CDR3 nucleotide sequence: TGTGCCAGCAGCTTAGGGTCAGGGGGTTTCCAGCCCCAGCATTTT.